Sequencing of this T cell receptor (beta chain) was carried out in a study of T cell responses to AZD1222 COVID-19 vaccine. Trimming shortened V by 7 bases and J by 1 base, and 3 bases separated the two germline ends. There are 11 residues in the CDR3. This table comes from immunoSEQ multiplex PCR, and its TCRdb copy is limited to in-frame clones, with some not included. The table lists 140,000 to 150,000 clones, about 91% of them singletons. The chain employs TRBV12-3 or TRBV12-4 and TRBJ2-3; D remains ambiguous. Sample: peripheral blood, taken 28 days after the second AZD1222 dose. The sequence was obtained from an adult who received the AZD1222 COVID-19 vaccine. Written as DNA, the CDR3 is TGTGCCAGCACACGCACAGATACGCAGTATTTT. It yields the protein CASTRTDTQYF.